Below, 10 T cell receptor beta chains from the same sample are listed, as sequenced in a study of post-analysis software for immune sequencing data. Unique-molecular-identifier-tagged TCR beta cDNA libraries were used. MiXCR, run by TCRdb on the PCR reads, gives a single entry per CDR3 protein. Of hundreds of thousands of distinct CDR3 sequences listed, roughly 30% are singletons. Their specific antigens are unknown. Regarding the study as a whole: Elevated frequency relative to controls characterized four or five TRBV segments in patients, TRBV5-6, TRBV5-1 and TRBV20-1 among them.

The material sequenced was blood. The receptor source for this set is a girl aged 10 to 17 with multiple sclerosis.

The genes are TRBV5-1 and TRBJ2-1, with 16 bases fitting TRBD2. Trimming at V came to 0 bases and at J to 2 bases, leaving 5 bases not matched to a gene. The CDR3 has 19 amino acids. CDR1 and CDR2 from the germline V gene are SGHRS and YFSETQ. In DNA, the CDR3 is TGCGCCAGCAGCTTGGCGGGACTAGCGGGAGGGACGGCCTACAATGAGCAGTTCTTC. This translates into CASSLAGLAGGTAYNEQFF.

This clonotype was seen a few times. The chain couples TRBV6-5 to TRBJ2-3, with 10 nucleotides matching TRBD1. With V trimmed by 6 bases and J by 7 bases, 13 bases remained unmatched. CDR3 length: 16 residues. CDR1 and CDR2 from the germline V gene are MNHEY and SVGAGI. This CDR3 is CASRELGQGPHYTQYF. Written as DNA, the CDR3 is TGTGCCAGCAGGGAGTTGGGACAGGGGCCCCACTATACGCAGTATTTT.

This clonotype was picked up a small number of times. The J gene is TRBJ2-3, the V gene TRBV20-1; D remains ambiguous. CDR1 DFQATT and CDR2 SNEGSKA come from the germline V gene (reference sequence). This CDR3 has 12 amino acids. The CDR3 spells CSAEPHSDTQYF. The CDR3 nucleotides read TGCAGCGCAGAGCCCCATTCGGATACGCAGTATTTT.

This sequence joins TRBV3-1 and TRBJ2-5, with D uncertain. The germline V gene has CDR1 LGHDT and CDR2 YNNKEL (reference sequence). CDR3 length: 14 amino acids. Trimming left V 1 base short and J 5 bases short, with 11 bases between. The CDR3 here is CASSQGWARETQYF. CDR3 coding DNA: TGTGCCAGCAGCCAAGGCTGGGCACGCGAGACCCAGTACTTC.

The chain joins TRBV5-1 to TRBJ1-1; 7 bases line up with TRBD1. The CDR3 contains 14 residues. Unmatched junction bases numbered 7, after V lost 2 bases and J lost 6 bases. Germline V gene lookup returns CDR1 SGHRS and CDR2 YFSETQ. The CDR3 nucleotides are TGCGCCAGCAGCTTAGGGGGCTGGTGGGCTGAAGCTTTCTTT. Translated, it gives CASSLGGWWAEAFF.

The table lists this clonotype with a few counts. The rearrangement links TRBV25-1 to TRBJ2-7; D not certain. V lost 2 bases and J lost 2, with 13 bases in between. Germline loops: CDR1 MGHDK, CDR2 SYGVNS. The CDR3 contains 15 residues. CDR3 sequence (DNA): TGTGCCAGCAGTGAAATACAGATTAATCCCTACGAGCAGTACTTC. Encoded protein: CASSEIQINPYEQYF.

This clonotype was counted a single time. The rearrangement joins TRBV11-2 to TRBJ2-5; tentatively, D is TRBD1 (6 bases). CDR3 size: 16 residues. Germline CDR1 SGHAT, CDR2 FQNNGV. Trimming left V 5 bases short and J 11 bases short, with 27 bases between. In DNA, the CDR3 is TGTGCCAGCAGCCTGAAACAGGGTACATCCTACAATGAGCAGTACTTC. Amino acids: CASSLKQGTSYNEQYF. The complete variable domain, with remaining parts taken from reference TRBV11-2 and TRBJ2-5, reads EAGVAQSPRYKIIEKRQSVAFWCNPISGHATLYWYQQILGQGPKLLIQFQNNGVVDDSQLPKDRFSAERLKGVDSTLKIQPAKLEDSAVYLCASSLKQGTSYNEQYFGPGTRLLVL.

This chain uses TRBV7-9 with TRBJ2-6; either TRBD1 or TRBD2 may fit D (5 bases each). CDR1 and CDR2 from the germline V gene are SEHNR and FQNEAQ (reference sequence). This CDR3 region has 15 residues. Trimming pared 5 bases from V and 5 bases from J, leaving 13 bases between. CDR3 loop: CASSAKGRRANVLTF. For the CDR3, the DNA is TGTGCCAGCAGCGCCAAGGGACGGCGGGCCAACGTCCTGACTTTC.

The rearrangement uses TRBV12-3 or TRBV12-4 and TRBJ2-3; D could derive from TRBD1 or TRBD2 (6 bases each). The CDR3 has 16 amino acids. V was pared by 7 bases and J by 6 bases, with 23 bases between. CDR3 sequence reads: CASMGGRAISADTQYF. Written as DNA, the CDR3 is TGTGCCAGCATGGGGGGCAGGGCGATTTCGGCGGATACGCAGTATTTT.

J is TRBJ2-3 and V is TRBV10-3; tentatively, D is TRBD2 (7 bases). Germline CDR1 ENHRY, CDR2 SYGVKD. CDR3 size: 15 residues. Trimming removed 6 bases at V and 2 bases at J, with 15 bases between. The DNA of the CDR3 is TGTGCCATCAGCGGGGGGCTCGAACCCACAGATACGCAGTATTTT. Encoded protein: CAISGGLEPTDTQYF.